The next 18 T cell receptor beta chains were all read from a single sample in a study of synovial regulatory T cells in juvenile arthritis. Libraries were prepared by immunoSEQ multiplex PCR; TCRdb keeps only in-frame clonotypes and omits some of them. The sample's table shows about 9,500 clones. The sample consisted of Treg cells from blood. The subset: remaining (HLA-DR-negative) circulating blood Treg cells. These TCRs come from a donor aged 2-29 years with juvenile idiopathic arthritis.

The CDR3 loop reads CASRVGLALGETQYF. J is TRBJ2-5 and V is TRBV2; TCRdb returns TRBD2, unconfirmable since there is no DNA. This CDR3 comprises 15 residues. DNA is not recorded here. CDR1 SNHLY and CDR2 FYNNEI come from the germline V gene.

The chain uses TRBV7-8 and TRBJ2-1; TCRdb indicates TRBD1, and absent DNA this call remains unverified. Germline CDR1 is SGHVS and CDR2 is FQNEAQ. The CDR3 is 15 amino acids. No DNA is listed. CDR3 residues: CASSLEWTGDYEQFF.

The chain employs TRBV19 and TRBJ2-5; TCRdb indicates TRBD1, and absent DNA this call remains unverified. Germline CDR1 and CDR2: LNHDA and SQIVND (reference sequence). There are 15 residues in the CDR3. A DNA sequence was not provided. The CDR3 sequence is CASSLGTGRGETQYF.

J is TRBJ2-3 and V is TRBV29-1; the D gene TCRdb calls, TRBD2, cannot be checked with no DNA. The CDR3 loop spans 12 amino acids. A DNA sequence was not provided. The germline CDR1 and CDR2 sequences are SQVTM and ANQGSEA. The CDR3 sequence: CSVGGAADTQYF.

The rearrangement joins TRBV12-5 to TRBJ2-7. The CDR3 has 15 amino acids. No DNA has been recorded. Per the germline V gene, CDR1 is LGHNT and CDR2 is FRNRAP. CDR3 sequence reads: CASGGGGGRVSEQYF.

The chain uses TRBV6-6 and TRBJ1-5. The length of the CDR3 is 13 residues. The DNA is not on file. CDR1 and CDR2 (germline): MNHNY, SVGAGI (reference sequence). The CDR3 spells CAASYNAYQPQHF.

This clone is deemed medium-sized by its frequency. The rearrangement joins TRBV6-6 to TRBJ1-1. The CDR3 contains 11 residues. The protein alone is recorded here. Germline CDR1 reads MNHNY; CDR2 reads SVGAGI (reference sequence). CDR3: CASSYGTEAFF.

The gene calls are TRBV5-1 and TRBJ2-7; TCRdb outputs TRBD1, but without DNA this stays unchecked. Germline V gene lookup returns CDR1 SGHRS and CDR2 YFSETQ. There are 13 residues in the CDR3. No DNA has been recorded. CDR3 protein: CASSLDRIYEQYF.

The gene calls are TRBV7-9 and TRBJ2-7. This CDR3 contains 14 residues. Nucleotide data are not available. Per germline, CDR1 SEHNR and CDR2 FQNEAQ (reference sequence). The CDR3 reads CASSLELLKGGQYF.

The chain is built from TRBV9 and TRBJ2-3; no DNA is available, so the TRBD2 call from TCRdb remains unchecked. Germline V gene lookup returns CDR1 SGDLS and CDR2 YYNGEE. This CDR3 is 13 amino acids long. The DNA sequence is not available. CDR3 residues: CASNPQTRGTQYF.

Considering frequency, this clone is medium-sized (0.01 to 0.1%). This sequence joins TRBV23-1 and TRBJ2-7. TRBV23-1 is an ORF, and what it does is uncertain. The CDR3 has 12 amino acids. There is no recorded DNA. CDR3 loop: CASRRDRYEQYF.

The chain combines TRBV7-2 with TRBJ2-3; the D gene TCRdb calls, TRBD2, cannot be checked with no DNA. The CDR3 has 14 amino acids. DNA for this receptor is not on file. Per germline, CDR1 SGHTA and CDR2 FQGNSA. CDR3 in amino acids: CASSSISGTDTQYF.

The CDR3 loop is CASSEKRGRSYNEQFF. The chain links TRBV25-1 to TRBJ2-1; TCRdb proposes TRBD2, but this gene call is untestable without DNA. The CDR3 has 16 amino acids. No DNA sequence is on record. Germline V gives CDR1 MGHDK, CDR2 SYGVNS.

V gene TRBV6-5 combines with J gene TRBJ2-3; TCRdb lists TRBD1, though no DNA is available to test this call. The CDR3 is 11 residues long. The protein alone is recorded here. CDR1 and CDR2 from the germline V gene are MNHEY and SVGAGI. The CDR3 sequence is CASSQTDTQYF.

The CDR3 sequence is CATSRDRGVGGYTF. The rearrangement links TRBV15 to TRBJ1-2. This CDR3 has 14 residues. There is no recorded DNA. CDR1 and CDR2 from the germline V gene are LNHNV and YYDKDF (reference sequence).

Measured by frequency, this clone is medium-sized (0.01 to 0.1%). This rearrangement joins TRBV5-6 to TRBJ2-1; there is no DNA to check the TCRdb D call of TRBD2. The V gene's germline CDR1 is SGHDT and CDR2 YYEEEE. This CDR3 is built from 15 residues. The coding DNA is unavailable. This CDR3 is CASSSGLGSYNEQFF.

The rearrangement links TRBV19 to TRBJ1-1. The germline V gene encodes CDR1 LNHDA and CDR2 SQIVND (reference sequence). The CDR3 extends over 18 amino acids. No DNA appears here. The CDR3 loop reads CASSHRSGVQGKRGEAFF. The variable domain in full, with the rest retrieved from reference TRBV19 and TRBJ1-1, is DGGITQSPKYLFRKEGQNVTLSCEQNLNHDAMYWYRQDPGQGLRLIYYSQIVNDFQKGDIAEGYSVSREKKESFPLTVTSAQKNPTAFYLCASSHRSGVQGKRGEAFFGQGTRLTVV.

This clone registers medium-sized by frequency. The chain links TRBV10-3 to TRBJ2-7. The CDR3 is made up of 15 amino acids. The protein alone is recorded here. Germline V gene lookup returns CDR1 ENHRY and CDR2 SYGVKD. The CDR3 reads CAISESVGSSYEQYF.